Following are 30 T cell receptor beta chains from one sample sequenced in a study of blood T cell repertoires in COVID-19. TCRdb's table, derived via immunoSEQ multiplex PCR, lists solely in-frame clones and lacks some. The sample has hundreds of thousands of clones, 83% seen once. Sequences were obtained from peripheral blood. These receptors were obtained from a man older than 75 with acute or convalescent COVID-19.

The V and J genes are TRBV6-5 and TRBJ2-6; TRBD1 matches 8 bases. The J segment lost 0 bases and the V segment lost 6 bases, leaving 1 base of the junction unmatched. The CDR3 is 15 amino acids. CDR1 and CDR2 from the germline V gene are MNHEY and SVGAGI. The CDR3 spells CASRQGVSGANVLTF. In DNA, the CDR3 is TGTGCCAGCAGACAGGGGGTCTCTGGGGCCAACGTCCTGACTTTC.

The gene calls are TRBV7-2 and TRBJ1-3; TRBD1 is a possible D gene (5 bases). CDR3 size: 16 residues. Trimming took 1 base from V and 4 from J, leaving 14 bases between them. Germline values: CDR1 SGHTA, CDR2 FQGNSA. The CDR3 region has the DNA TGTGCCAGCAGCTTAGATATAGGGGCAAGAGGAAACACCATATATTTT. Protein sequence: CASSLDIGARGNTIYF.

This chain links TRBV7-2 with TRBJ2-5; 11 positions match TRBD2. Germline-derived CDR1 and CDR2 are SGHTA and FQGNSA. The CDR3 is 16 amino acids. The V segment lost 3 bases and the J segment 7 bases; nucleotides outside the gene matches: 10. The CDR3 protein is CASSLGGLAVPGTQYF. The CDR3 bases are TGTGCCAGCAGCTTGGGGGGACTAGCGGTCCCGGGGACCCAGTACTTC.

The CDR3 bases are TGTGCCAGCAGCCAAGATTGGGGGGGGGACTTCGAGCAGTACTTC. Its translation is CASSQDWGGDFEQYF. The rearrangement joins TRBV4-2 to TRBJ2-7; 7 bases are a match to TRBD2. CDR3 length: 15 amino acids. The V gene end was trimmed by 0 bases and the J gene end by 6 bases; junction bases not matched to a gene: 8. Germline CDR1 LGHNA, CDR2 YNFKEQ.

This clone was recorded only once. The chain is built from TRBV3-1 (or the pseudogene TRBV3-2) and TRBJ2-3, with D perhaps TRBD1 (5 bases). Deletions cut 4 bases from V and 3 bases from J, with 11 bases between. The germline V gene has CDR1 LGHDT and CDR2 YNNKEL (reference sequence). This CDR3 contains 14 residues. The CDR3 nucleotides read TGTGCCAGCAGCCGGGGCAGCATAACAGATACGCAGTATTTT. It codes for CASSRGSITDTQYF.

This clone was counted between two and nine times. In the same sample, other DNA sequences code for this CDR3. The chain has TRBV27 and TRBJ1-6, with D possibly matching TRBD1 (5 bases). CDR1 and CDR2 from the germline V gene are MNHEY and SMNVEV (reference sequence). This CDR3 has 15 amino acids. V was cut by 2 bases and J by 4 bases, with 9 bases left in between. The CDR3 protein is CASSLGGGYNSPLHF. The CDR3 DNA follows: TGTGCCAGCAGTTTAGGGGGGGGATATAATTCACCCCTCCACTTT.

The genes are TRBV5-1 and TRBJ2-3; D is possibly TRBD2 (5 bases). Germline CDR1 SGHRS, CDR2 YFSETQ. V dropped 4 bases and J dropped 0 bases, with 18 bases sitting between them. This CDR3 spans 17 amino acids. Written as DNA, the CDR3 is TGCGCCAGCAGCCTATTGGTCGGAGGACCGAGCACAGATACGCAGTATTTT. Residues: CASSLLVGGPSTDTQYF.

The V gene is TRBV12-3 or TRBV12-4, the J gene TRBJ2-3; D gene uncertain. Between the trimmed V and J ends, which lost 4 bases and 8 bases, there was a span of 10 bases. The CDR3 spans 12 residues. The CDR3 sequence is CASSSWAATQYF. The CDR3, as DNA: TGTGCCAGCAGTTCGTGGGCCGCTACGCAGTATTTT.

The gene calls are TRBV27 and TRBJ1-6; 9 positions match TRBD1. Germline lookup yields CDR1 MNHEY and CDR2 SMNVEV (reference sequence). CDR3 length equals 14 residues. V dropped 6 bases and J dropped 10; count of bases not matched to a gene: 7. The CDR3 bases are TGTGCCAGCAGACTGGGGACAGGGAGATCACCCCTCCACTTT. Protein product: CASRLGTGRSPLHF.

DNA for the CDR3: TGTGCCAGTAGTATCAGGTATAGCACAGATACGCAGTATTTT. It encodes CASSIRYSTDTQYF. The rearrangement joins TRBV19 to TRBJ2-3; D is uncertain. The CDR3 runs 14 residues. The V and J ends lost 3 bases and 0 bases respectively, with 7 bases between them. CDR1 and CDR2 from the germline V gene are LNHDA and SQIVND (reference sequence).

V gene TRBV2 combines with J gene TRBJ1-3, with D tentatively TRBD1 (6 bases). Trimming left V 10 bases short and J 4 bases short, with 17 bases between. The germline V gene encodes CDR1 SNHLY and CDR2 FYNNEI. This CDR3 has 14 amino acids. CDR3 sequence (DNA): TGTGCCACCGCCCAGGGGACAATAGGAAACACCATATATTTT. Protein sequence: CATAQGTIGNTIYF.

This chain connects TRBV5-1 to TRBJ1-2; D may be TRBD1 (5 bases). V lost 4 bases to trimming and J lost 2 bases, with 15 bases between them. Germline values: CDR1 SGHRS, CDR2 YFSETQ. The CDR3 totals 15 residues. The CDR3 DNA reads TGCGCCAGCAGCCCGGGACTGTCTCCCAACTATGGCTACACCTTC. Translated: CASSPGLSPNYGYTF.

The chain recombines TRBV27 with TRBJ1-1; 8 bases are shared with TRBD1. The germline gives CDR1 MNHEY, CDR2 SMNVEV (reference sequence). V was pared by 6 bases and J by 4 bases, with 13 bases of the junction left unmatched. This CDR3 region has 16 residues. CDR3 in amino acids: CASRHRGVNRFTEAFF. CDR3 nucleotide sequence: TGTGCCAGCAGACACAGGGGGGTTAATAGGTTCACTGAAGCTTTCTTT.

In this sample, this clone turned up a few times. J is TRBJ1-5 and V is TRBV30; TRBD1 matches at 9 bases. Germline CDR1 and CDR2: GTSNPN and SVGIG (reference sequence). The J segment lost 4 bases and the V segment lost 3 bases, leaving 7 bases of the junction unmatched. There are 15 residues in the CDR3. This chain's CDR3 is CAWRDPGQGNQPQHF. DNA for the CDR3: TGTGCCTGGAGGGATCCGGGACAGGGTAATCAGCCCCAGCATTTT.

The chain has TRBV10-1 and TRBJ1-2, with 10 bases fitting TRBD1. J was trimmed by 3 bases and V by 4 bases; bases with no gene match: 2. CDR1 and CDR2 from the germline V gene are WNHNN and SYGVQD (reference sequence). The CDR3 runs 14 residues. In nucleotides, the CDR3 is TGCGCCAGCAGTGCCGGGACAGGGGACTATGGCTACACCTTC. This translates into CASSAGTGDYGYTF.

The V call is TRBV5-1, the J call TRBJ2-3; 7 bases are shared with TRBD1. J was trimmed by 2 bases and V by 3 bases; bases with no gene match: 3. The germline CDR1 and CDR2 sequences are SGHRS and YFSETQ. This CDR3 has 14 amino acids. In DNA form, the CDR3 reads TGCGCCAGCAGCTCACAGGGGCACACAGATACGCAGTATTTT. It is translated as CASSSQGHTDTQYF.

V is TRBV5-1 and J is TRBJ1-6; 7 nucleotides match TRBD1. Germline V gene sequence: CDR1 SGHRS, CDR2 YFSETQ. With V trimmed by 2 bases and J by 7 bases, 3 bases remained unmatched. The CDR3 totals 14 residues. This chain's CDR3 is CASSFGTENSPLHF. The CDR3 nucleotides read TGCGCCAGCAGCTTCGGGACAGAGAATTCACCCCTCCACTTT.

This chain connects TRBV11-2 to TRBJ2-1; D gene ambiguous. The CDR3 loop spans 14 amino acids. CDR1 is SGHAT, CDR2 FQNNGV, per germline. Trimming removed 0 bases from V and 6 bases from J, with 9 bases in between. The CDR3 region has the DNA TGTGCCAGCAGCTTAGAATCTTTGAGCAATGAGCAGTTCTTC. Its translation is CASSLESLSNEQFF.

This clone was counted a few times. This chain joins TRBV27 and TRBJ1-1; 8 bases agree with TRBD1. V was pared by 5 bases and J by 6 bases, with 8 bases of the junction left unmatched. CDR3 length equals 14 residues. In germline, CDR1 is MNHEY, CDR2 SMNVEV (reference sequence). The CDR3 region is CASSGGDRGAEAFF. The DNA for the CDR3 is TGTGCCAGCAGTGGGGGAGACAGGGGCGCTGAAGCTTTCTTT.

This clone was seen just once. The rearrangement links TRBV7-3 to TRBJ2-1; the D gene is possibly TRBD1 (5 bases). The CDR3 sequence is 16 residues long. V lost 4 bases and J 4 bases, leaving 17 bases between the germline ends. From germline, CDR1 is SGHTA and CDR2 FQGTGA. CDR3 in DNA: TGTGCCAGCAGCTATCAGGGCGGTGGGGTATACAATGAGCAGTTCTTC. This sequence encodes CASSYQGGGVYNEQFF.

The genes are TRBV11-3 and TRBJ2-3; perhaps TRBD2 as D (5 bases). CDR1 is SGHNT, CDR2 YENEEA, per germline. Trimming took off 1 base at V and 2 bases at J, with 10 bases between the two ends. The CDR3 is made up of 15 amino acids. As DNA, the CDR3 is TGTGCCAGCAGCTTAGGAGCGGACCCCACAGATACGCAGTATTTT. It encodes CASSLGADPTDTQYF.

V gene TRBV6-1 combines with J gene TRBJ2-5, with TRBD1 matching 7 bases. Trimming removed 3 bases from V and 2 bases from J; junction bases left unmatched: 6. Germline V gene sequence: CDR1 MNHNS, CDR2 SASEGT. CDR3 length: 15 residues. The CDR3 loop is CASSDRDRGQETQYF. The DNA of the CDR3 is TGTGCCAGCAGTGACCGGGACAGAGGACAAGAGACCCAGTACTTC.

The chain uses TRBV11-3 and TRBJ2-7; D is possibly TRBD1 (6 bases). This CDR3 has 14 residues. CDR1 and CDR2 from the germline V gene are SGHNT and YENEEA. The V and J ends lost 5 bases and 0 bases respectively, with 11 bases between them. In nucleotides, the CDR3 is TGTGCCAGCAGCCCCAGGGGCGGCTCCTACGAGCAGTACTTC. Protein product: CASSPRGGSYEQYF. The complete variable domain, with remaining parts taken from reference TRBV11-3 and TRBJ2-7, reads EAGVVQSPRYKIIEKKQPVAFWCNPISGHNTLYWYLQNLGQGPELLIRYENEEAVDDSQLPKDRFSAERLKGVDSTLKIQPAELGDSAVYLCASSPRGGSYEQYFGPGTRLTVT.

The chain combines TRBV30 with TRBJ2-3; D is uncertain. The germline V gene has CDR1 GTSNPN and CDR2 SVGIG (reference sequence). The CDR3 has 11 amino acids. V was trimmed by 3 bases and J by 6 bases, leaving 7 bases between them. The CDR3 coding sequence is TGTGCCTGGAGCTCTAGGGATACGCAGTATTTT. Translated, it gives CAWSSRDTQYF.

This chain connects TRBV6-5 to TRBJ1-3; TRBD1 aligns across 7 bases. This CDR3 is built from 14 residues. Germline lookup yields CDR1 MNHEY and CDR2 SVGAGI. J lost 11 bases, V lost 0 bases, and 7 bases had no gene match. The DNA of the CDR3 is TGTGCCAGCAGTTACTCGATTCGGGACAGATCCATATATTTT. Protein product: CASSYSIRDRSIYF.

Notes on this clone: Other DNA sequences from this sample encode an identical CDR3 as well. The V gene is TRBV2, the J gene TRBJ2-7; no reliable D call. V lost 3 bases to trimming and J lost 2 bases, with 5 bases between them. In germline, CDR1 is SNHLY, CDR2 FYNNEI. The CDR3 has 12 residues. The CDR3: CASSEPTYEQYF. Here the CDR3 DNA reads TGTGCCAGCAGTGAGCCTACCTACGAGCAGTACTTC.

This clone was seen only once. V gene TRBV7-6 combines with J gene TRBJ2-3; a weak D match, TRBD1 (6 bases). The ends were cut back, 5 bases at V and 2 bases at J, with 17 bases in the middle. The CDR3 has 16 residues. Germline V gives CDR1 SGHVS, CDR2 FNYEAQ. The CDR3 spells CASSPTSRGHTDTQYF. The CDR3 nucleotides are TGTGCCAGCAGCCCAACAAGCCGGGGACACACAGATACGCAGTATTTT.

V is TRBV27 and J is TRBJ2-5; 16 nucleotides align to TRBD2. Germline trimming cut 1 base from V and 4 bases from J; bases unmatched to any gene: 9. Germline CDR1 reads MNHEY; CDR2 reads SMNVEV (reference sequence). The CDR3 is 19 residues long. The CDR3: CASSLWAGTSGGAGETQYF. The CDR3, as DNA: TGTGCCAGCAGTTTATGGGCCGGGACTAGCGGGGGGGCCGGAGAGACCCAGTACTTC.

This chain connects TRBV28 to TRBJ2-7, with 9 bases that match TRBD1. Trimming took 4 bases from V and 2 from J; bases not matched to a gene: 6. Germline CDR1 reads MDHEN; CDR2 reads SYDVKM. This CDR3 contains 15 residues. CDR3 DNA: TGTGCCAGCAGTTCGGGACAGGGAACACCCTACGAGCAGTACTTC. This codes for CASSSGQGTPYEQYF.

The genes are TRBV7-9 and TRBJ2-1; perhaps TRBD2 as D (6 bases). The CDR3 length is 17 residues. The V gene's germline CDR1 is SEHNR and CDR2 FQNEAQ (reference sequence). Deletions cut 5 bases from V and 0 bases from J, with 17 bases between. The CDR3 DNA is TGTGCCAGCAGCGCTAGCGTAGCCGCCCTCTCCTACAATGAGCAGTTCTTC. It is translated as CASSASVAALSYNEQFF.